What follows are 20 T cell receptor beta chains derived from one specimen sequenced in a study of human T cells and chemical hapten exposure (dated by TCRdb to 2020 to 2022). The time point label corresponds to: patch test 2, 6 weeks after DPC sensitization. What this sample's treatment or condition label stands for: therapeutic diphenylcyclopropenone sensitization with weekly scalp DPC. The library was built by means of RACE. Sequencing took place on a NextSeq 500. TCRdb passed the public sequencing reads through fastp at Q25 and MiXCR, retaining productive beta sequences. Identical CDR3 protein sequences are pooled into one entry, listed with their most common genes and DNA. Present in this sample are roughly 50,000 distinct CDR3 sequences, about 10% of which were seen just once. Approximately 1.6% of the sample rests with the top ten. This specimen was whole blood, taken in connection with sensitization to the hapten diphenylcyclopropenone (DPC). The source of these receptors is a woman aged 45-65 years with alopecia areata. Some clones in this sample may be carry-over from other donors' samples.

Points on this clonotype: Sequence at one end of the junction differs from germline and may be a read error. The genes are TRBV28 and TRBJ2-4, with 8 bases aligning to TRBD2. Germline assignment: CDR1 MDHEN and CDR2 SYDVKM. CDR3 length: 13 amino acids. The CDR3 nucleotides read TGTGCCAGCAGTTTAAGACTAGCGCCCACCCCCATCTTC. It codes for CASSLRLAPTPIF.

The chain joins TRBV6-1 to TRBJ2-7; maybe TRBD1 (5 bases). The CDR3 sequence is 15 residues long. Trimming took 4 bases from V and 4 from J, leaving 17 bases between them. Looked up from germline, CDR1 is MNHNS and CDR2 is SASEGT. The CDR3 nucleotides read TGTGCCAGCAGTGGACGACAGTTTGGGGTTTACGAGCAGTACTTC. It yields the protein CASSGRQFGVYEQYF.

This clonotype was counted ten times or more. This chain links TRBV20-1 with TRBJ2-7, with a tentative D call TRBD2 (6 bases). The germline CDR1 and CDR2 sequences are DFQATT and SNEGSKA (reference sequence). With 6 bases removed from V and 5 bases from J, the gap between germline ends came to 11 bases. This CDR3 is built from 11 residues. The CDR3 DNA reads TGCAGTGCGGAGGGTAGGAACGAGCAGTACTTC. Protein sequence: CSAEGRNEQYF.

This chain uses TRBV29-1 with TRBJ2-1; D not certain. Between the trimmed V and J ends, which lost 3 bases and 10 bases, there was a span of 1 base. This CDR3 contains 8 residues. Germline CDR1 and CDR2: SQVTM and ANQGSEA. CDR3 in amino acids: CSVEEQFF. The CDR3 DNA follows: TGCAGCGTTGAGGAGCAGTTCTTC.

The rearrangement links TRBV7-9 to TRBJ1-2; TRBD1 matches 7 bases. In germline, CDR1 is SEHNR, CDR2 FQNEAQ (reference sequence). V was clipped by 6 bases and J by 4 bases; unmatched bases: 8. The CDR3 consists of 14 residues. The DNA of the CDR3 is TGTGCCAGCAGGCCAGGACAGGCGGGCTATGGCTACACCTTC. Translation gives CASRPGQAGYGYTF.

This clonotype has ten or more counts. The V and J genes are TRBV29-1 and TRBJ1-1; the D is unclear. CDR3 length: 13 residues. Per the germline V gene, CDR1 is SQVTM and CDR2 is ANQGSEA. V was trimmed by 1 base and J by 0 bases, leaving 6 bases between them. The CDR3 spells CSVEVALNTEAFF. As DNA, the CDR3 is TGCAGCGTTGAAGTCGCCTTGAACACTGAAGCTTTCTTT.

In its sample, this clonotype was seen a few times. The J gene is TRBJ2-3, the V gene TRBV6-1; D remains unclear. CDR1 MNHNS and CDR2 SASEGT come from the germline V gene. V was clipped by 6 bases and J by 3 bases, with 13 bases between them. The CDR3 length is 14 residues. CDR3 sequence reads: CASRDELRTDTQYF. CDR3 nucleotide sequence: TGTGCCAGCAGGGACGAACTAAGGACAGATACGCAGTATTTT.

This clonotype was detected a few times. The chain joins TRBV27 to TRBJ1-5, with 9 bases matching TRBD1. Germline V lookup: CDR1 MNHEY, CDR2 SMNVEV (reference sequence). The CDR3 runs 16 residues. J lost 2 bases, V lost 6 bases, and 8 bases had no gene match. The CDR3 nucleotides are TGTGCCAGCAGCCTACAGGGGGCTCTGGGCAATCAGCCCCAGCATTTT. It yields the protein CASSLQGALGNQPQHF.

This clonotype was counted ten times or more. The chain has TRBV18 and TRBJ1-5, with D hard to call. Germline CDR1 reads KGHSH; CDR2 reads LQKENI. Between the trimmed V and J ends, which lost 3 bases and 2 bases, there was a span of 8 bases. This CDR3 spans 14 amino acids. CDR3 in DNA: TGTGCCAGCTCACCGGCCGTAGGCAATCAGCCCCAGCATTTT. Translating gives CASSPAVGNQPQHF.

This clonotype was counted at least ten times. This rearrangement joins TRBV7-8 to TRBJ1-5; D call uncertain. Trimming removed 7 bases from V and 5 bases from J, with 12 bases in between. The CDR3 extends over 13 amino acids. Germline V gene data show CDR1 as SGHVS and CDR2 as FQNEAQ. The CDR3 nucleotides are TGTGCCAGCATTGAAGGTGTGGATCAGCCCCAGCATTTT. It translates to CASIEGVDQPQHF. Supplemented by reference TRBV7-8 and TRBJ1-5, the full variable domain reads GAGVSQSPRYKVAKRGQDVALRCDPISGHVSLFWYQQALGQGPEFLTYFQNEAQLDKSGLPSDRFFAERPEGSVSTLKIQRTQQEDSAVYLCASIEGVDQPQHFGDGTRLSIL.

This clonotype was seen repeatedly, ten times or more. The genes are TRBV6-2 or TRBV6-3 and TRBJ2-3; D may be TRBD1 (5 bases). The germline V gene encodes CDR1 MNHEY and CDR2 SVGEGT. V was cut by 6 bases and J by 8 bases, with 15 bases left in between. The CDR3 is 13 residues long. The CDR3 DNA reads TGTGCCAGCAGACACCGACAGACCCCTACGCAGTATTTT. Translated, it gives CASRHRQTPTQYF.

In nucleotides, the CDR3 is TGTGCCAGCAGTTTTGGTACGACGCGGGATACGCAGTATTTT. Residues: CASSFGTTRDTQYF. V and J are TRBV6-5 and TRBJ2-3; D is uncertain. This CDR3 spans 14 amino acids. Trimming removed 4 bases at V and 6 bases at J, with 14 bases between. The germline CDR1 and CDR2 sequences are MNHEY and SVGAGI.

There are many counts of this clonotype. The V and J genes are TRBV18 and TRBJ1-4; 7 positions match TRBD1. This CDR3 comprises 15 residues. CDR1 KGHSH and CDR2 LQKENI come from the germline V gene. Trimming removed 3 bases from V and 5 bases from J; junction bases left unmatched: 6. The DNA for the CDR3 is TGTGCCAGCTCACCTACCGACAGGGAGAATGAAAAACTGTTTTTT. Translating it yields CASSPTDRENEKLFF.

This clonotype was picked up a small number of times. The rearrangement links TRBV7-9 to TRBJ2-3, with 7 bases aligning to TRBD1. The V gene's germline CDR1 is SEHNR and CDR2 FQNEAQ (reference sequence). The CDR3 sequence is 16 residues long. The V gene end was trimmed by 5 bases and the J gene end by 0 bases; junction bases not matched to a gene: 8. CDR3: CASSPQGTSSTDTQYF. CDR3 coding DNA: TGTGCCAGCAGCCCACAGGGGACCTCTAGCACAGATACGCAGTATTTT.

This clonotype was detected many times. This chain uses TRBV12-3 or TRBV12-4 with TRBJ1-6; no clear D. V was shortened by 3 bases and J by 1 base, with 4 bases between the two germline ends. CDR3 length: 14 residues. The CDR3 region has the DNA TGTGCCAGCAGTTTTCGGTCCTATAATTCACCCCTCCACTTT. It encodes CASSFRSYNSPLHF.

Ten or more counts support this clonotype. The V gene is TRBV27, the J gene TRBJ1-1; D unresolved. V was trimmed by 3 bases and J by 1 base, leaving 9 bases between them. The CDR3 runs 14 residues. Germline values: CDR1 MNHEY, CDR2 SMNVEV (reference sequence). As DNA, the CDR3 is TGTGCCAGCAGTTTTGAATTAGGGAACACTGAAGCTTTCTTT. Its protein product is CASSFELGNTEAFF.

This clonotype was counted at least ten times. The chain links TRBV29-1 to TRBJ1-4, with D hard to call. V was clipped by 7 bases and J by 0 bases, with 6 bases between them. This CDR3 spans 12 amino acids. Germline CDR1 is SQVTM and CDR2 is ANQGSEA. CDR3 protein: CSARATNEKLFF. DNA of the CDR3: TGCAGCGCCCGCGCAACTAATGAAAAACTGTTTTTT. Full variable domain (remainder filled in from reference TRBV29-1 and TRBJ1-4): SAVISQKPSRDICQRGTSLTIQCQVDSQVTMMFWYRQQPGQSLTLIATANQGSEATYESGFVIDKFPISRPNLTFSTLTVSNMSPEDSSIYLCSARATNEKLFFGSGTQLSVL.

The V and J genes are TRBV20-1 and TRBJ2-7, with 9 bases lining up with TRBD2. Trimming took 4 bases from V and 4 from J; bases not matched to a gene: 11. The V gene's germline CDR1 is DFQATT and CDR2 SNEGSKA (reference sequence). The CDR3 consists of 15 residues. The CDR3 DNA sequence: TGCAGTGCTAAAGCATTCGGGACTAGCATATACGAGCAGTACTTC. Protein product: CSAKAFGTSIYEQYF.

This clonotype was detected many times. The chain is built from TRBV7-2 and TRBJ1-1; a possible D gene is TRBD1 (6 bases). This CDR3 has 13 amino acids. Germline assignment: CDR1 SGHTA and CDR2 FQGNSA. Trimming took off 4 bases at V and 7 bases at J, with 13 bases between the two ends. CDR3 loop: CASSSRGAGEAFF. CDR3 nucleotides: TGTGCCAGCAGCTCCAGGGGCGCGGGTGAAGCTTTCTTT.

This clonotype was observed a few times. The rearrangement links TRBV7-6 to TRBJ1-3; 9 bases are a match to TRBD1. The CDR3 consists of 17 residues. CDR1 SGHVS and CDR2 FNYEAQ come from the germline V gene. V gave up 5 bases and J gave up 4 bases; unmatched junction bases: 12. DNA for the CDR3: TGTGCCAGCAGCACCAGCTACAGGGGGCTCAGAGGAAACACCATATATTTT. It encodes CASSTSYRGLRGNTIYF.